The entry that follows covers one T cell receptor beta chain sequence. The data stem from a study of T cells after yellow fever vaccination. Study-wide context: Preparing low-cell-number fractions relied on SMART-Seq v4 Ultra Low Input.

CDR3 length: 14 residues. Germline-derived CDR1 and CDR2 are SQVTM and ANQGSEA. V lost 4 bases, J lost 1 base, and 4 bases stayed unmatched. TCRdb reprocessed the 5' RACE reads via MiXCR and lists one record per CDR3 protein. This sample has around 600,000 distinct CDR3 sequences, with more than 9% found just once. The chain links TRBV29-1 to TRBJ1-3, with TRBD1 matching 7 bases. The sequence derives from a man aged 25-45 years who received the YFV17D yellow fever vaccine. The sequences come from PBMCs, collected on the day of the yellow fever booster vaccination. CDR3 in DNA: TGCAGCGTTGGAGTCAGGGGGTCTGGAAACACCATATATTTT. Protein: CSVGVRGSGNTIYF.